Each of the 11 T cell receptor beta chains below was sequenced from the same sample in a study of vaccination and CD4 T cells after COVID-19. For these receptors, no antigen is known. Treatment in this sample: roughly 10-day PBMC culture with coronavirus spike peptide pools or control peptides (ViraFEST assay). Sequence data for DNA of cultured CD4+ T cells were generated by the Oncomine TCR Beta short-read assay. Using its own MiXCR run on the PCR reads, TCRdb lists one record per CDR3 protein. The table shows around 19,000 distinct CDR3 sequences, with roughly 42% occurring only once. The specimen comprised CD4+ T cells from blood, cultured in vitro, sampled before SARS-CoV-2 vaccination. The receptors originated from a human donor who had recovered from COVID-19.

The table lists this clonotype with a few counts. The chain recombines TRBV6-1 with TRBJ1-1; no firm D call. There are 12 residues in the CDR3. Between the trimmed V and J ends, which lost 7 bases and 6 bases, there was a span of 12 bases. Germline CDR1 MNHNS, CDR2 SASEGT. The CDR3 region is CASIGSLPEAFF. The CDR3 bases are TGTGCCAGCATCGGCAGCCTCCCTGAAGCTTTCTTT.

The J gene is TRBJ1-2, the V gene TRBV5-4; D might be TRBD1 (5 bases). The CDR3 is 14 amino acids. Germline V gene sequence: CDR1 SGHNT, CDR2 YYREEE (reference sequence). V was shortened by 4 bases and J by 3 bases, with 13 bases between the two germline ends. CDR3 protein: CASSEPTGHYGYTF. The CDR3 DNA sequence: TGTGCCAGCAGCGAACCGACGGGACACTATGGCTACACCTTC.

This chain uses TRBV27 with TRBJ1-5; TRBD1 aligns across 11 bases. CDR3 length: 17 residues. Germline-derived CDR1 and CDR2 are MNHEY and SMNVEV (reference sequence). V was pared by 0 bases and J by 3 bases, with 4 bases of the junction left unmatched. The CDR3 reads CASSLSRTGGINQPQHF. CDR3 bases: TGTGCCAGCAGTTTATCGAGGACAGGGGGCATCAATCAGCCCCAGCATTTT.

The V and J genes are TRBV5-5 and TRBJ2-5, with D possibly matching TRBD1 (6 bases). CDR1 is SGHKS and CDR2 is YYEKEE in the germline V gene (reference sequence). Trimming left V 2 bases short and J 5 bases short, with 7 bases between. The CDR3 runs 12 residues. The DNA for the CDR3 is TGTGCCAGCAGCTTTAGGGGGGAGACCCAGTACTTC. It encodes CASSFRGETQYF.

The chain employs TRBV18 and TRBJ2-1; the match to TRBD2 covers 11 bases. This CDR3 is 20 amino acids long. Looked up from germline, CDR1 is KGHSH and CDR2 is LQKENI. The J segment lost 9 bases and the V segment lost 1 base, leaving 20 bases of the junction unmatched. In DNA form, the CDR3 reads TGTGCCAGCTCACCACACCTCTCCGAAAGTAGCGGGGGGGCCAGGCGTGAGCAGTTCTTC. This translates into CASSPHLSESSGGARREQFF.

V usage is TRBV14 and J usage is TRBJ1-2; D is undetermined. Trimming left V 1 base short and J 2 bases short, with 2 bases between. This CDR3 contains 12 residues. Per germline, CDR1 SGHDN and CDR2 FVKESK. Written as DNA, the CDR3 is TGTGCCAGCAGCCAAGGCAACTATGGCTACACCTTC. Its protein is CASSQGNYGYTF.

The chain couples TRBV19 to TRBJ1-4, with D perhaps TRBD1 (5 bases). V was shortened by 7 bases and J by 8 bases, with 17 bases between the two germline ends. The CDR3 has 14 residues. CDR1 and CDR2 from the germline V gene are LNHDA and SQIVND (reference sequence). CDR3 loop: CASIMRHRGEKLFF. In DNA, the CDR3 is TGTGCCAGTATCATGCGTCATAGGGGCGAAAAACTGTTTTTT.

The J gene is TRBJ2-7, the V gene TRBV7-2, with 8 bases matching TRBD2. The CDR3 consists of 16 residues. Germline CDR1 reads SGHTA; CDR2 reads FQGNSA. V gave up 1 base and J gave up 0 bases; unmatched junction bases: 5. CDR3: CASSLDRGGLSYEQYF. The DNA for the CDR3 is TGTGCCAGCAGCTTAGATCGCGGGGGGCTCTCCTACGAGCAGTACTTC.

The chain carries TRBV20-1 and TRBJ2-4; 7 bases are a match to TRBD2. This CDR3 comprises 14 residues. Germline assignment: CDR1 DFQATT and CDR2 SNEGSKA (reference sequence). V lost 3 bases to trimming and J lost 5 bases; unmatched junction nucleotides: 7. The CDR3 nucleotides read TGCAGTGCTAGCTTGGGACTAACCCAAAACATTCAGTACTTC. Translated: CSASLGLTQNIQYF.

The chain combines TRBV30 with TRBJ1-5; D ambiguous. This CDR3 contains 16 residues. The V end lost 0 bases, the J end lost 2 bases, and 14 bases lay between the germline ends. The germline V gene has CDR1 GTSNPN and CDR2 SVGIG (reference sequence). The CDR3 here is CAWSVGWGYGNQPQHF. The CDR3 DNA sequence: TGTGCCTGGAGTGTAGGCTGGGGTTACGGCAATCAGCCCCAGCATTTT.

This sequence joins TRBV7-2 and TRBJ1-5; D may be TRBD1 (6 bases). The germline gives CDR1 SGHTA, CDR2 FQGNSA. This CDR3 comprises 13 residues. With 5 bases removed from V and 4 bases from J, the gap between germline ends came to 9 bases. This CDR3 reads CASSVQGNQPQHF. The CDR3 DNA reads TGTGCCAGCAGCGTGCAGGGGAATCAGCCCCAGCATTTT.